Included here is one TCR beta chain sequence, with context. This clonotype was seen more than once but under ten times. No antigen is known for it. No much larger clone is present one base from it, and per-base qualities are unavailable. The library was made by RT-PCR. Reads for this sample came from an Illumina HiSeq 2500. In-frame beta chains were kept once TCRdb had trimmed the public reads at Q25 with fastp and called clones with MiXCR. CDR3 protein sequences are deduplicated, and each keeps its most common genes and DNA. Counted in this sample were under 550,000 distinct CDR3 sequences; approximately 7.6% of them appeared once. The top ten hold approximately 12% of the sample. The source of the sample is a study of response to subunit inactivated influenza vaccine (dated by TCRdb to 2016 to 2019). Context from the whole study: To follow how T cells responded to a trivalent subunit inactivated influenza vaccine, the researchers relied on deep quantitative profiling of the T cell receptor repertoire.

Overall study outcomes, separate from this receptor: It was suggested by the authors that each seasonal influenza vaccination may recruit only a limited number of new T cells.

For CDR1 and CDR2, the germline V gene lists MNHEY and SVGEGT. The CDR3, from cysteine to phenylalanine, totals 15 residues. The entry retains the CDR3 DNA only, 45 bases that are in frame from base 1. The junction shows trimming of 3 bases on V and 6 bases on J, plus 16 bases between the germline ends. This clonotype originated in a man in his fifties or sixties who received an inactivated influenza vaccine. Donor details come from another sample of the same person, matched by shared clones. This sequence uses TRBV6-2 or TRBV6-3 and TRBJ2-3; TRBD2 might be the D gene, on 5 matching bases. This material consisted of PBMCs from blood, taken roughly 24 months after vaccination. The bases read TGTGCCAGCAGTTATTCGGCGAGGGCCTCCGATACGCAGTATTTT. Its amino acids are CASSYSARASDTQYF.